The clone carrying this T cell receptor (beta chain) appeared a few times. TCRdb's table, derived via immunoSEQ multiplex PCR, lists solely in-frame clones and lacks some. The sample consists of roughly 13,000 clones, 30% to 35% of them appearing once. V was cut by 5 bases and J by 3 bases, with 15 bases left in between. From germline, CDR1 is MNHGY and CDR2 SVAAGI. This CDR3 region has 15 residues. The record originates from a study of graft-versus-host responses after intestinal transplantation. Study-level information: All of the recipients had induction that used anti-thymocyte globulin, then tacrolimus and steroids for around 3 years.

The TCR originated in a human patient who received an intestinal transplant. This chain joins TRBV6-9 and TRBJ2-3; no clear D. The sequenced sample was alloreactive CD4+ T cells from a mixed lymphocyte reaction culture, obtained before intestinal transplant. Subset noted: CFSE-low proliferating T cells sorted from approximately 6-day pre-transplant mixed lymphocyte reaction (GvH or HvG direction). This CDR3 is CASSEAWSRTDTQYF. The CDR3 nucleotides read TGTGCCAGCAGTGAAGCTTGGTCAAGGACAGATACGCAGTATTTT.